The 31 T cell receptor beta chains presented below share a single source sample, sequenced in a study of blood T cells in healthy people across ages. Primed by a sample-barcoded 5' primer and a J-beta primer mix, a second PCR proceeded for about 6 to 11 cycles. TCRdb itself ran the 5' RACE reads through MiXCR, one entry per CDR3 protein. Among 850,000 to 1,000,000 distinct CDR3 sequences listed, around 54% were seen once. The sequencing input was blood. The receptors shown here come from an older woman in good health.

The CDR3 sequence is CASSEAPGQGYEQYF. CDR3 bases: TGTGCCAGCAGTGAAGCCCCGGGACAGGGCTACGAGCAGTACTTC. The chain combines TRBV6-1 with TRBJ2-7, with TRBD1 identical over 9 bases. V lost 0 bases to trimming and J lost 3 bases; unmatched junction nucleotides: 3. The germline V gene encodes CDR1 MNHNS and CDR2 SASEGT. The CDR3 is 15 residues long.

This clonotype has only a few counts. The genes are TRBV20-1 and TRBJ2-1; D remains ambiguous. This CDR3 spans 13 amino acids. Looked up from germline, CDR1 is DFQATT and CDR2 is SNEGSKA (reference sequence). V gave up 0 bases and J gave up 10 bases, with 13 bases separating them. CDR3 amino acids: CSARDARRLEQFF. In DNA form, the CDR3 reads TGCAGTGCTAGAGATGCTCGCCGTCTAGAGCAGTTCTTC.

This clonotype has just a few counts. The rearrangement links TRBV30 to TRBJ2-7; D gene uncertain. This CDR3 has 12 residues. Between the trimmed V and J ends, which lost 1 base and 3 bases, there was a span of 7 bases. Germline CDR1 and CDR2: GTSNPN and SVGIG (reference sequence). CDR3 amino acids: CAWSDNHYEQYF. The CDR3 nucleotides read TGTGCCTGGAGTGACAACCACTACGAGCAGTACTTC.

This clonotype has only one observation. The CDR3, as DNA: TGTGCCAGCAGCCCGACAGGGAACGTTGGCTACAATGAGCAGTTCTTC. Its protein product is CASSPTGNVGYNEQFF. The rearrangement uses TRBV28 and TRBJ2-1; TRBD1 matches at 7 bases. The CDR3 runs 16 residues. The V segment lost 6 bases and the J segment 3 bases; nucleotides outside the gene matches: 11. The V gene's germline CDR1 is MDHEN and CDR2 SYDVKM. The full variable domain, with the rest looked up from reference TRBV28 and TRBJ2-1, is DVKVTQSSRYLVKRTGEKVFLECVQDMDHENMFWYRQDPGLGLRLIYFSYDVKMKEKGDIPEGYSVSREKKERFSLILESASTNQTSMYLCASSPTGNVGYNEQFFGPGTRLTVL.

This clonotype was counted only a few times. Sequence at one end of the junction differs from germline and may be a read error. This rearrangement joins TRBV7-9 to TRBJ2-1; 8 bases agree with TRBD1. This CDR3 contains 15 residues. Germline-derived CDR1 and CDR2 are SEHNR and FQNEAQ (reference sequence). The CDR3 spells CTSSLVRTGFNEQFF. The CDR3 DNA sequence: TGTACCAGCAGCTTAGTCCGGACAGGGTTCAATGAGCAGTTCTTC.

This clonotype appeared a few times. The chain links TRBV20-1 to TRBJ2-7; D is perhaps TRBD1 (7 bases). The CDR3 is 14 residues long. Germline V CDR1 and CDR2: DFQATT, SNEGSKA (reference sequence). V lost 5 bases, J lost 3 bases, and 17 bases lay in between. CDR3 amino acids: CSAPWTQGGYEQYF. DNA of the CDR3: TGCAGTGCTCCCTGGACCCAGGGGGGCTACGAGCAGTACTTC.

J is TRBJ2-6 and V is TRBV20-1; D not certain. Per germline, CDR1 DFQATT and CDR2 SNEGSKA (reference sequence). Trimming shortened V by 4 bases and J by 1 base, and 5 bases separated the two germline ends. The CDR3 has 13 amino acids. DNA for the CDR3: TGCAGTGCTATGGTATCTGGGGCCAACGTCCTGACTTTC. Amino acids: CSAMVSGANVLTF.

This clonotype has more than one count but fewer than ten. This sequence joins TRBV4-1 and TRBJ2-5; D may be TRBD1 (6 bases). The J call may not be correct, given that the DNA end is closer to TRBJ2-7. CDR3 length: 14 residues. In germline, CDR1 is MGHRA, CDR2 YSYEKL. In nucleotides, the CDR3 is TGCGCCAGCAGCCCCCTGACAGGTAACTACGAGCAGTACTTC. Amino acids: CASSPLTGNYEQYF.

The gene calls are TRBV28 and TRBJ2-5; D uncertain. Gene TRBJ2-7 matches the end of the DNA better, so the J call may be wrong. This CDR3 has 13 residues. Germline CDR1 MDHEN, CDR2 SYDVKM. As DNA, the CDR3 is TGTGCCAGCACGATCCCAGGATACTACGAGCAGTACTTC. Its protein product is CASTIPGYYEQYF.

This sequence joins TRBV30 and TRBJ1-2; 9 bases match TRBD1. CDR3 length: 12 residues. Trimming took 0 bases from V and 10 from J; bases not matched to a gene: 3. In germline, CDR1 is GTSNPN, CDR2 SVGIG (reference sequence). The chain's CDR3 is CAWSVGTGHYTF. The DNA of the CDR3 is TGTGCCTGGAGTGTAGGGACAGGGCACTACACCTTC.

This clonotype was seen a few times. This chain joins TRBV20-1 and TRBJ1-2; D is possibly TRBD1 (6 bases). There are 13 residues in the CDR3. CDR1 DFQATT and CDR2 SNEGSKA come from the germline V gene (reference sequence). Trimming removed 3 bases from V and 4 bases from J, with 12 bases in between. For the CDR3, the DNA is TGCAGTGCTAGCCTAGGACAGACCTATGGCTACACCTTC. Protein sequence: CSASLGQTYGYTF.

The rearrangement links TRBV6-1 to TRBJ1-2; maybe TRBD1 (5 bases). The CDR3 totals 15 residues. V was trimmed by 0 bases and J by 5 bases, leaving 13 bases between them. The germline gives CDR1 MNHNS, CDR2 SASEGT. CDR3 sequence reads: CASSEASGDYYGYTF. The DNA for the CDR3 is TGTGCCAGCAGTGAAGCGAGCGGGGACTATTATGGCTACACCTTC.

The V gene is TRBV6-5, the J gene TRBJ2-1; a weak D match, TRBD1 (5 bases). The CDR3 runs 14 residues. Trimming stripped 2 bases from V and 9 bases from J, with 14 bases between. Germline values: CDR1 MNHEY, CDR2 SVGAGI. CDR3 sequence: CASSYRQGISEQFF. For the CDR3, the DNA is TGTGCCAGCAGTTACAGGCAGGGTATTAGTGAGCAGTTCTTC.

This clonotype occurred a few times. The chain carries TRBV18 and TRBJ2-3; D unresolved. With 4 bases removed from V and 0 bases from J, the gap between germline ends came to 8 bases. Germline V gene data show CDR1 as KGHSH and CDR2 as LQKENI. The CDR3 runs to 14 residues. CDR3 in amino acids: CASSRVVSTDTQYF. CDR3 sequence (DNA): TGTGCCAGCTCACGGGTGGTTAGCACAGATACGCAGTATTTT.

This clonotype came up a few times. CDR3 in DNA: TGCGCCAGCAGCATCGTGGCAGCTAACTATGGCTACACCTTC. This sequence encodes CASSIVAANYGYTF. J is TRBJ1-2 and V is TRBV4-1; the D is unclear. V was shortened by 5 bases and J by 0 bases, with 10 bases between the two germline ends. The CDR3 has 14 amino acids. CDR1 is MGHRA, CDR2 YSYEKL, per germline.

This clonotype was counted between two and nine times. This chain uses TRBV7-2 with TRBJ2-1, with 11 bases identical to TRBD2. V gave up 5 bases and J gave up 0 bases; unmatched junction bases: 0. CDR3 size: 15 residues. The germline V gene has CDR1 SGHTA and CDR2 FQGNSA. DNA of the CDR3: TGTGCCAGCAGCACTAGCGGGAGCTCCTACAATGAGCAGTTCTTC. This sequence encodes CASSTSGSSYNEQFF.

Concerning this clonotype itself: At one end, the junction sequence differs from germline, possibly due to a read error. The V call is TRBV6-6, the J call TRBJ1-2; 7 bases agree with TRBD1. Per the germline V gene, CDR1 is MNHNY and CDR2 is SVGAGI (reference sequence). This CDR3 spans 13 amino acids. The CDR3 sequence is CASRYSAGGSYTF. As DNA, the CDR3 is TGTGCCAGCAGGTACTCTGCAGGGGGAAGCTACACCTTC.

The chain is built from TRBV3-1 and TRBJ2-3; no firm D call. Germline V lookup: CDR1 LGHDT, CDR2 YNNKEL (reference sequence). CDR3 size: 12 residues. Deletions cut 4 bases from V and 6 bases from J, with 8 bases between. In DNA, the CDR3 is TGTGCCAGCAGCCGAGACATGGATACGCAGTATTTT. This translates into CASSRDMDTQYF.

The chain couples TRBV7-2 to TRBJ1-4; D is uncertain. The germline CDR1 and CDR2 sequences are SGHTA and FQGNSA. The V and J ends lost 1 base and 8 bases respectively, with 17 bases between them. This CDR3 comprises 16 residues. CDR3 sequence (DNA): TGTGCCAGCAGCTTAGACCCCCCCGGGAACGTCGAAAAACTGTTTTTT. Translated, it gives CASSLDPPGNVEKLFF.

This clonotype came up once. The chain employs TRBV5-1 and TRBJ2-2; no definite D call. Between the trimmed V and J ends, which lost 4 bases and 2 bases, there was a span of 12 bases. This CDR3 contains 15 residues. CDR1 SGHRS and CDR2 YFSETQ come from the germline V gene. Here the CDR3 DNA reads TGCGCCAGCAGCCCTATTAGACAAAACACCGGGGAGCTGTTTTTT. Protein product: CASSPIRQNTGELFF.

The rearrangement joins TRBV27 to TRBJ2-2, with 10 bases fitting TRBD1. V gave up 8 bases and J gave up 3 bases; unmatched junction bases: 6. Germline V gives CDR1 MNHEY, CDR2 SMNVEV (reference sequence). CDR3 length: 15 residues. The CDR3 is CASARDRGYTGELFF. Written as DNA, the CDR3 is TGTGCCAGCGCCCGGGACAGGGGTTACACCGGGGAGCTGTTTTTT.

The rearrangement uses TRBV7-2 and TRBJ2-2; tentative D call: TRBD2 (5 bases). From germline, CDR1 is SGHTA and CDR2 FQGNSA. This CDR3 has 16 amino acids. The V end lost 3 bases, the J end lost 0 bases, and 11 bases lay between the germline ends. CDR3 nucleotides: TGTGCCAGCAGCTTCCAGAGCGGAGCGAACACCGGGGAGCTGTTTTTT. Translation gives CASSFQSGANTGELFF.

The chain employs TRBV7-2 and TRBJ1-6, with D hard to call. The CDR3 is made up of 14 amino acids. Germline values: CDR1 SGHTA, CDR2 FQGNSA. V was trimmed by 6 bases and J by 6 bases, leaving 12 bases between them. CDR3 in DNA: TGTGCCAGCAGGCTCGGACCTCTTAATTCACCCCTCCACTTT. Its translation: CASRLGPLNSPLHF.

The CDR3 protein is CASSAQGPYEQYF. The CDR3 bases are TGTGCCAGCAGTGCCCAGGGCCCGTACGAGCAGTACTTC. The chain joins TRBV25-1 to TRBJ2-7; tentative D call: TRBD1 (5 bases). Germline V lookup: CDR1 MGHDK, CDR2 SYGVNS. The V end was cut by 4 bases, the J end by 4 bases, with 11 bases between. This CDR3 has 13 amino acids.

V and J are TRBV12-3 or TRBV12-4 and TRBJ1-5; perhaps TRBD1 as D (5 bases). Trimming removed 7 bases at V and 2 bases at J, with 9 bases between. The CDR3 runs 13 residues. The DNA of the CDR3 is TGTGCCAGCAATTGGGGGGGCAATCAGCCCCAGCATTTT. This codes for CASNWGGNQPQHF.

The chain recombines TRBV27 with TRBJ2-4, with 9 bases that match TRBD1. The J call may be incorrect, as the DNA end agrees better with TRBJ2-7. Per the germline V gene, CDR1 is MNHEY and CDR2 is SMNVEV (reference sequence). CDR3 length: 15 residues. Written as DNA, the CDR3 is TGTGCCAGCAGTGAAGGACAGGGGATGTCCCACGAGCAGTACTTC. It yields the protein CASSEGQGMSHEQYF.

About this clonotype itself: Being one base from a much bigger clone, this may be a read error. This chain connects TRBV28 to TRBJ2-3, with TRBD2 as a possible D gene (5 bases). With 7 bases removed from V and 3 bases from J, the gap between germline ends came to 17 bases. Germline CDR1 and CDR2: MDHEN and SYDVKM. The CDR3 totals 15 residues. In nucleotides, the CDR3 is TGTGCCAGCATGGATGTCGGTGGCGGGACAGATACGCAGTATTTT. Its protein product is CASMDVGGGTDTQYF. Full variable domain (outside the CDR3, taken from reference TRBV28 and TRBJ2-3): DVKVTQSSRYLVKRTGEKVFLECVQDMDHENMFWYRQDPGLGLRLIYFSYDVKMKEKGDIPEGYSVSREKKERFSLILESASTNQTSMYLCASMDVGGGTDTQYFGPGTRLTVL.

This clonotype has only a few counts. This chain joins TRBV4-1 and TRBJ1-2, with TRBD1 identical over 8 bases. The V and J ends lost 4 bases and 7 bases, in that order; junction bases with no gene match: 8. CDR1 is MGHRA and CDR2 is YSYEKL in the germline V gene. CDR3 length: 14 residues. The CDR3 region has the DNA TGCGCCAGCAGCCCCGGACAGGGAAGTAGTGGCTACACCTTC. Translated: CASSPGQGSSGYTF.

This clonotype was seen ten or more times. The chain uses TRBV12-3 or TRBV12-4 and TRBJ2-7, with D hard to call. Trimming stripped 5 bases from V and 3 bases from J, with 17 bases between. The CDR3 loop spans 15 amino acids. The CDR3 loop is CASSPGFSRHYEQYF. The CDR3 nucleotides read TGTGCCAGCAGTCCCGGGTTCTCCCGACACTACGAGCAGTACTTC.

This chain connects TRBV12-5 to TRBJ2-3, with 8 positions matching TRBD2. The J segment lost 4 bases and the V segment lost 6 bases, leaving 6 bases of the junction unmatched. The CDR3 runs 14 residues. The germline V gene has CDR1 LGHNT and CDR2 FRNRAP. CDR3 residues: CASGPGLAADTQYF. The CDR3 DNA is TGTGCTAGTGGCCCTGGACTAGCAGCAGATACGCAGTATTTT.

This clonotype was detected only a few times. This chain links TRBV2 with TRBJ1-1, with TRBD1 as a possible D gene (5 bases). CDR1 is SNHLY, CDR2 FYNNEI, per germline. V shed 6 bases and J shed 4 bases, with 12 bases lying between them. CDR3 length: 13 amino acids. The CDR3 DNA follows: TGTGCCAGCAGGCAGCAGGGTACCACTGAAGCTTTCTTT. Its translation is CASRQQGTTEAFF.